This TCR beta chain appears in the sequencing data of a study of blood T cell repertoires in COVID-19. Turning to the study itself: Italy, Spain and the United States were the sources of the convalescent and acute COVID-19 samples. T cells, B-cell-depleted T cells, or PBMCs provided the cDNA or gDNA that served as material.

In the authors' workflow: Estimates of nucleated cell counts were drawn from the amplification of reference gene primers. Sequencing used immunoSEQ multiplex PCR; TCRdb keeps in-frame clones, though not all of them. V and J calls and clone size are as listed in that table; D and trimming were resolved from the DNA. This sample yields roughly 350,000 clones, of which about 90% are seen a single time; around 6% belongs to the top ten. The Seattle patients, enrolled during active infection, were followed longitudinally. The V end lost 2 bases, the J end lost 1 base, and 12 bases lay between the germline ends. CDR1 is LGHNA and CDR2 is YNFKEQ in the germline V gene. The CDR3 is 16 residues long.

The material sequenced was peripheral blood. This sequence originates from a woman between 50 and 59 years old with COVID-19, enrolled during active disease. This sequence joins TRBV4-2 and TRBJ2-1, with a tentative D call TRBD2 (6 bases). In DNA form, the CDR3 reads TGTGCCAGCAGCCAAAGGTCCGGGACTTCCTACAATGAGCAGTTCTTC. Translating gives CASSQRSGTSYNEQFF.